Presented here are 31 T cell receptor beta chains from one specimen sequenced in a study of T cells in Graves' hyperthyroidism and ophthalmopathy. Researchers took RNA transcripts and amplified the TCR beta CDR3 regions from them. In the first-round RT-PCR of the TCR CDR3, the HTBI primer set was used. From the multiplex PCR reads, TCRdb called clonotypes with MiXCR, one entry per CDR3 protein. The table lists over 120,000 distinct CDR3 sequences, 22% of them singletons. Material: blood. These receptors all stem from a woman in her forties or fifties with Graves' hyperthyroidism that later progressed to Graves' ophthalmopathy.

This clonotype was seen a handful of times. The chain joins TRBV3-1 to TRBJ2-2; 9 positions match TRBD1. V was clipped by 4 bases and J by 7 bases; unmatched bases: 10. Per the germline V gene, CDR1 is LGHDT and CDR2 is YNNKEL (reference sequence). The CDR3 sequence is 16 residues long. CDR3 sequence: CASSLPGTGRVGELFF. CDR3 sequence (DNA): TGTGCCAGCAGCCTCCCCGGGACAGGGAGGGTCGGGGAGCTGTTTTTT.

V is TRBV12-3 or TRBV12-4 and J is TRBJ1-1; D gene unclear. The CDR3 has 15 residues. V was clipped by 3 bases and J by 3 bases, with 14 bases between them. The CDR3 protein is CASSFGISRDTEAFF. The CDR3 nucleotides are TGTGCCAGCAGTTTTGGGATCTCTAGGGACACTGAAGCTTTCTTT.

This clonotype was seen more than once but under ten times. The rearrangement uses TRBV7-3 and TRBJ2-1; maybe TRBD1 (6 bases). The CDR3 totals 16 residues. Trimming cost V 0 bases and J 7 bases, with 16 bases left between them. Per the germline V gene, CDR1 is SGHTA and CDR2 is FQGTGA. CDR3 residues: CASSLTPGAPKNEQFF. As DNA, the CDR3 is TGTGCCAGCAGCTTAACGCCAGGGGCGCCTAAAAATGAGCAGTTCTTC.

Only a few counts were recorded for this clonotype. The chain carries TRBV15 and TRBJ2-1; TRBD2 matches 9 bases. With 0 bases clipped from V and 8 bases from J, the junction kept 11 bases outside the gene matches. The CDR3 contains 17 residues. CDR1 and CDR2 from the germline V gene are LNHNV and YYDKDF (reference sequence). The CDR3: CATSRDYGTSNSYEQFF. CDR3 DNA: TGTGCCACCAGCAGAGATTATGGGACTAGCAATTCCTATGAGCAGTTCTTC.

This clonotype was counted many times. This CDR3 reads CASRFGTRNTEAFF. The CDR3 coding sequence is TGTGCCAGCAGATTCGGGACAAGGAACACTGAAGCTTTCTTT. This chain links TRBV3-1 with TRBJ1-1, with a tentative D call TRBD1 (6 bases). The CDR3 consists of 14 residues. The V gene lost 6 bases and the J gene lost 1 base, with 12 bases spanning the gap. The germline V gene has CDR1 LGHDT and CDR2 YNNKEL (reference sequence). Based on the CDR3 plus reference TRBV3-1 and TRBJ1-1, the full variable domain is DTAVSQTPKYLVTQMGNDKSIKCEQNLGHDTMYWYKQDSKKFLKIMFSYNNKELIINETVPNRFSPKSPDKAHLNLHINSLELGDSAVYFCASRFGTRNTEAFFGQGTRLTVV.

The table lists this clonotype with many counts. The chain's CDR3 is CSARVRGATEKLFF. Written as DNA, the CDR3 is TGCAGTGCTAGAGTGCGGGGGGCGACTGAAAAACTGTTTTTT. The chain combines TRBV20-1 with TRBJ1-4; TRBD1 might be the D (6 bases). Germline assignment: CDR1 DFQATT and CDR2 SNEGSKA (reference sequence). The V gene lost 1 base and the J gene lost 7 bases, with 13 bases spanning the gap. There are 14 residues in the CDR3.

The chain joins TRBV7-8 to TRBJ2-6; D may be TRBD2 (6 bases). V gave up 2 bases and J gave up 2 bases, with 19 bases separating them. The CDR3 loop spans 19 amino acids. The germline V gene encodes CDR1 SGHVS and CDR2 FQNEAQ. CDR3 sequence reads: CASSLTATGAFTGANVLTF. CDR3 coding DNA: TGTGCCAGCAGCTTAACTGCTACGGGAGCCTTCACTGGGGCCAACGTCCTGACTTTC.

The gene calls are TRBV6-2 or TRBV6-3 and TRBJ2-1, with a tentative D call TRBD1 (5 bases). V lost 5 bases and J 0 bases, leaving 8 bases between the germline ends. The germline gives CDR1 MNHEY, CDR2 SVGEGT. There are 14 residues in the CDR3. CDR3 bases: TGTGCCAGCAGTCACAGGAGCTCCTACAATGAGCAGTTCTTC. This codes for CASSHRSSYNEQFF.

The CDR3 nucleotides read TGTGCCAGCTCCACAGCAGGGGGGAAAAACATTCAGTACTTC. This codes for CASSTAGGKNIQYF. This chain uses TRBV18 with TRBJ2-4; D possibly corresponds to TRBD1 (7 bases). The V end lost 6 bases, the J end lost 4 bases, and 13 bases lay between the germline ends. Looked up from germline, CDR1 is KGHSH and CDR2 is LQKENI. This CDR3 region has 14 residues.

This clonotype was picked up a small number of times. The chain combines TRBV7-3 with TRBJ2-1; possibly TRBD1 for D (6 bases). Germline V lookup: CDR1 SGHTA, CDR2 FQGTGA. V was cut by 4 bases and J by 5 bases, with 15 bases left in between. This CDR3 has 15 residues. The CDR3 loop is CASSSDGGAHNEQFF. DNA for the CDR3: TGTGCCAGCAGCTCCGATGGGGGCGCCCACAATGAGCAGTTCTTC.

This clonotype has a count of ten or more. The rearrangement uses TRBV20-1 and TRBJ2-3; D not certain. Germline V gene data show CDR1 as DFQATT and CDR2 as SNEGSKA (reference sequence). This CDR3 contains 14 residues. With 1 base removed from V and 0 bases from J, the gap between germline ends came to 8 bases. CDR3 loop: CSARGQLSTDTQYF. The CDR3 DNA sequence: TGCAGTGCTAGAGGACAATTAAGCACAGATACGCAGTATTTT.

This clonotype has ten or more counts. The rearrangement uses TRBV27 and TRBJ1-1, with a weak D call TRBD1 (5 bases). This CDR3 has 14 residues. V lost 4 bases and J lost 4, with 13 bases in between. Germline V gives CDR1 MNHEY, CDR2 SMNVEV (reference sequence). Written as DNA, the CDR3 is TGTGCCAGCAGTTCCTACGGGACGGGCACTGAAGCTTTCTTT. Protein sequence: CASSSYGTGTEAFF.

This clonotype has a count of ten or more. The CDR3, as DNA: TGCGCCAGCAGCTTGGCGGTCGGCGGGGGAAGGAATTCACCCCTCCACTTT. Translated: CASSLAVGGGRNSPLHF. This chain links TRBV5-1 with TRBJ1-6, with a tentative D call TRBD1 (5 bases). The V end lost 0 bases, the J end lost 7 bases, and 17 bases lay between the germline ends. This CDR3 has 17 residues. Germline values: CDR1 SGHRS, CDR2 YFSETQ.

This clonotype was seen ten or more times. The chain recombines TRBV2 with TRBJ2-1; TRBD2 matches 10 bases. CDR1 SNHLY and CDR2 FYNNEI come from the germline V gene. The CDR3 length is 15 residues. V shed 4 bases, J shed 4 bases, and the junction held 4 bases outside the gene matches. The DNA for the CDR3 is TGTGCCAGCAGTGGGGCTAGCGGGAGTTACAATGAGCAGTTCTTC. It translates to CASSGASGSYNEQFF.

V usage is TRBV28 and J usage is TRBJ2-7; tentative D call: TRBD2 (5 bases). The CDR3 runs 14 residues. CDR1 and CDR2 from the germline V gene are MDHEN and SYDVKM. Trimming shortened V by 5 bases and J by 4 bases, and 15 bases separated the two germline ends. CDR3 nucleotides: TGTGCCAGCAGTCGGACTCAGAAGAGATACGAGCAGTACTTC. Its protein product is CASSRTQKRYEQYF.

The rearrangement uses TRBV20-1 and TRBJ2-7, with 16 nucleotides matching TRBD2. CDR3 length: 13 residues. Germline assignment: CDR1 DFQATT and CDR2 SNEGSKA (reference sequence). With V trimmed by 6 bases and J by 9 bases, 5 bases remained unmatched. The CDR3 spells CSAGLAGGLGQYF. The DNA of the CDR3 is TGCAGTGCGGGACTAGCGGGAGGGTTGGGGCAGTACTTC.

This clonotype was seen at least ten times. The chain recombines TRBV3-1 with TRBJ2-3; D tentatively reads TRBD1 or TRBD2 (5 bases each). Germline CDR1 reads LGHDT; CDR2 reads YNNKEL (reference sequence). The CDR3 spans 15 residues. Between the trimmed V and J ends, which lost 7 bases and 0 bases, there was a span of 14 bases. Here the CDR3 reads CASTPGTQSTDTQYF. Written as DNA, the CDR3 is TGTGCCAGCACCCCCGGGACCCAGAGCACAGATACGCAGTATTTT.

This clonotype was recorded at least ten times. V and J are TRBV3-1 and TRBJ2-5, with 8 nucleotides matching TRBD1. The germline CDR1 and CDR2 sequences are LGHDT and YNNKEL (reference sequence). Germline trimming cut 4 bases from V and 2 bases from J; bases unmatched to any gene: 3. This CDR3 has 14 amino acids. DNA of the CDR3: TGTGCCAGCAGCCCCACAGGGGGACAAGAGACCCAGTACTTC. Its protein product is CASSPTGGQETQYF.

This clonotype has at least ten counts. The V call is TRBV7-9, the J call TRBJ2-7, with D possibly matching TRBD2 (6 bases). The V gene's germline CDR1 is SEHNR and CDR2 FQNEAQ (reference sequence). Between the trimmed V and J ends, which lost 8 bases and 2 bases, there was a span of 13 bases. The CDR3 has 13 residues. As DNA, the CDR3 is TGTGCCAGCGGTGAGGAGGGCCCCTACGAGCAGTACTTC. Its translation: CASGEEGPYEQYF.

This chain links TRBV5-1 with TRBJ1-6; the match to TRBD1 covers 8 bases. This CDR3 has 16 amino acids. J was trimmed by 8 bases and V by 0 bases; bases with no gene match: 7. CDR1 SGHRS and CDR2 YFSETQ come from the germline V gene. CDR3 sequence: CASSLAPDRGDSPLHF. The CDR3 nucleotides are TGCGCCAGCAGCTTGGCCCCTGACAGGGGCGATTCACCCCTCCACTTT.

This clonotype was seen only a few times. The chain uses TRBV19 and TRBJ2-1, with D perhaps being TRBD1 or TRBD2 (5 bases each). The CDR3 is 15 residues long. Between the trimmed V and J ends, which lost 3 bases and 5 bases, there was a span of 14 bases. CDR1 LNHDA and CDR2 SQIVND come from the germline V gene (reference sequence). The CDR3 sequence is CASSINLGTHNEQFF. In nucleotides, the CDR3 is TGTGCCAGTAGTATCAACCTCGGGACGCACAATGAGCAGTTCTTC.

On this clonotype itself: This sequence may be a read error, since a much larger clone differs from it by one base. This chain joins TRBV7-9 and TRBJ2-4; 11 positions match TRBD2. Germline loops: CDR1 SEHNR, CDR2 FQNEAQ (reference sequence). The CDR3 sequence is 18 residues long. Trimming cost V 8 bases and J 0 bases; bases outside gene matches: 12. CDR3 amino acids: CASGVSGTSGVAKNIQYF. The CDR3 DNA follows: TGTGCCAGCGGCGTCTCCGGGACTAGCGGAGTAGCCAAAAACATTCAGTACTTC.

In its sample, this clonotype was seen a few times. J is TRBJ1-6 and V is TRBV2; 9 nucleotides match TRBD1. Trimming cost V 6 bases and J 9 bases; bases outside gene matches: 6. CDR3 size: 14 residues. The germline V gene encodes CDR1 SNHLY and CDR2 FYNNEI. The CDR3 nucleotides read TGTGCCAGCAGAGGGACAGGGTTGGGTTCACCCCTCCACTTT. Amino acid sequence: CASRGTGLGSPLHF.

The genes are TRBV10-3 and TRBJ2-1; TRBD2 aligns across 8 bases. V lost 11 bases to trimming and J lost 8 bases; unmatched junction nucleotides: 14. CDR1 is ENHRY and CDR2 is SYGVKD in the germline V gene. This CDR3 is 14 amino acids long. CDR3 amino acids: CALSTGRAGDEQFF. The CDR3, as DNA: TGTGCCCTCTCGACCGGGAGGGCCGGTGATGAGCAGTTCTTC.

This clonotype was found a few times. The CDR3 protein is CSVVRLATYNEQFF. The DNA of the CDR3 is TGCAGCGTTGTTCGGCTCGCTACCTACAATGAGCAGTTCTTC. The rearrangement uses TRBV29-1 and TRBJ2-1; no clear D. The CDR3 is 14 amino acids. Per germline, CDR1 SQVTM and CDR2 ANQGSEA. The V end lost 4 bases, the J end lost 2 bases, and 12 bases lay between the germline ends.

This clonotype was counted ten times or more. The chain combines TRBV7-8 with TRBJ2-3; TRBD2 matches 14 bases. After removal of 5 bases from V and 8 bases from J, the junction contained 15 bases not matched to a gene. CDR3 length: 18 amino acids. Looked up from germline, CDR1 is SGHVS and CDR2 is FQNEAQ. In DNA form, the CDR3 reads TGTGCCAGCAGCAACGGGACTAGCGGGAGTCCCCGAGTGGGTACGCAGTATTTT. Its translation is CASSNGTSGSPRVGTQYF.

This clonotype has a count of ten or more. The chain is built from TRBV24-1 and TRBJ2-1; no definite D call. Germline values: CDR1 KGHDR, CDR2 SFDVKD. Trimming removed 3 bases from V and 0 bases from J, with 11 bases in between. The CDR3 runs 16 residues. The CDR3 sequence is CATSDGIPISYNEQFF. In DNA form, the CDR3 reads TGTGCCACCAGTGATGGGATTCCGATCTCCTACAATGAGCAGTTCTTC.

This clonotype was detected ten times or more. The DNA of the CDR3 is TGCGCCAGCAGCTCGAGGCAGGGGATGAACTACGAGCAGTACTTC. Translating gives CASSSRQGMNYEQYF. The genes are TRBV5-1 and TRBJ2-7; possibly TRBD1 for D (6 bases). V lost 3 bases to trimming and J lost 3 bases, with 16 bases between them. CDR3 length: 15 residues. CDR1 and CDR2 from the germline V gene are SGHRS and YFSETQ. The complete variable domain, with remaining parts taken from reference TRBV5-1 and TRBJ2-7, reads KAGVTQTPRYLIKTRGQQVTLSCSPISGHRSVSWYQQTPGQGLQFLFEYFSETQRNKGNFPGRFSGRQFSNSRSEMNVSTLELGDSALYLCASSSRQGMNYEQYFGPGTRLTVT.

This clonotype has a handful of counts. V is TRBV28 and J is TRBJ2-1, with 7 bases matching TRBD2. Germline loops: CDR1 MDHEN, CDR2 SYDVKM. CDR3 length: 16 residues. V was pared by 6 bases and J by 8 bases, with 16 bases of the junction left unmatched. CDR3 sequence (DNA): TGTGCCAGCAGACAATCAGCGGGACTCCTCGGGGATGAGCAGTTCTTC. Translating gives CASRQSAGLLGDEQFF.

This clonotype was observed at least ten times. The chain joins TRBV7-9 to TRBJ2-1; D is uncertain. The CDR3 sequence is 12 residues long. Germline CDR1 is SEHNR and CDR2 is FQNEAQ (reference sequence). Trimming removed 4 bases from V and 7 bases from J, with 8 bases in between. CDR3 DNA: TGTGCCAGCAGCTCGGTCGGGAATGAGCAGTTCTTC. It codes for CASSSVGNEQFF.

Details on this clonotype: Just one base apart from a much larger clone, this may be a read error. The V and J genes are TRBV2 and TRBJ2-1; D is perhaps TRBD2 (5 bases). Deletions cut 3 bases from V and 2 bases from J, with 11 bases between. Germline V gene sequence: CDR1 SNHLY, CDR2 FYNNEI. CDR3 length equals 15 residues. The CDR3 is CASSDLGSPYNEQFF. The CDR3, as DNA: TGTGCCAGCAGTGATCTAGGGAGCCCCTACAATGAGCAGTTCTTC.